This T cell receptor beta chain was recovered during a study of cytomegalovirus exposure and HLA in healthy donors. Study results and limitations: A later analysis showed TCR association rates differing by HLA locus, peaking at DRB1 and lowest at HLA-C.

The PCR made use of 60 Vbeta and 13 Jbeta primers. Per the original data handling: The count from a later analysis was 79 million or so unique TCR beta chains, about 9.9 million of them shared. The assay was immunoSEQ multiplex PCR, and TCRdb's table has in-frame clones only and misses some. From that table come the V and J calls and clone size; the DNA was used to work out D and trimming. This sample has 40,000 or so clones; 75% to 90% occur once, and the top ten carry more than 7.5%. Concerning this clone: Its target is not known.

V lost 4 bases to trimming and J lost 5 bases; unmatched junction nucleotides: 12. The CDR3 spans 16 residues. Germline V lookup: CDR1 MGHDK, CDR2 SYGVNS. The receptor's source is a woman in her thirties or forties in good health and CMV-seropositive. Sequences were obtained from PBMCs. The gene calls are TRBV25-1 and TRBJ2-5; TRBD1 matches at 8 bases. CDR3 residues: CASSGWTGRPRETQYF. The CDR3 region has the DNA TGTGCCAGCAGTGGGTGGACAGGGCGACCCAGGGAGACCCAGTACTTC.